The 5 T cell receptor beta chains below all came from one sample that was sequenced in a study of monozygotic twins with inflammatory bowel disease. After re-calling the 5' RACE reads, TCRdb lists one entry per CDR3 protein, DNA absent. The sample spans around 410,000 distinct CDR3 sequences; the ten largest clones claim approximately 2.3%. The sequencing sample was made of blood. The receptors were gathered from a human donor with ulcerative colitis or Crohn's disease, or a healthy co-twin of an affected twin (not recorded which).

The chain uses TRBV12-3 or TRBV12-4 and TRBJ2-2; TCRdb lists TRBD1, though no DNA is available to test this call. The CDR3 loop spans 15 amino acids. CDR3 in amino acids: CASSFWPPPTGELFF.

The V call is TRBV28, the J call TRBJ2-7. Germline V CDR1 and CDR2: MDHEN, SYDVKM. This CDR3 contains 13 residues. The CDR3 here is CASLKGFSYEQYF. The full variable domain, completed using reference TRBV28 and TRBJ2-7, is DVKVTQSSRYLVKRTGEKVFLECVQDMDHENMFWYRQDPGLGLRLIYFSYDVKMKEKGDIPEGYSVSREKKERFSLILESASTNQTSMYLCASLKGFSYEQYFGPGTRLTVT.

V is TRBV4-1 and J is TRBJ1-4. CDR1 MGHRA and CDR2 YSYEKL come from the germline V gene. The CDR3 sequence is 13 residues long. The CDR3 here is CASSQIPLDQLFF.

The chain uses TRBV5-1 and TRBJ1-6. CDR1 SGHRS and CDR2 YFSETQ come from the germline V gene. The CDR3 is 14 residues long. The CDR3 protein is CASSFTETNSPLHF.

This sequence joins TRBV13 and TRBJ1-5; TCRdb's D call, TRBD1, is unchecked because there is no DNA. The CDR3 totals 15 residues. Looked up from germline, CDR1 is PRHDT and CDR2 is FYEKMQ (reference sequence). The CDR3 region is CASSFAGASNQPQHF.